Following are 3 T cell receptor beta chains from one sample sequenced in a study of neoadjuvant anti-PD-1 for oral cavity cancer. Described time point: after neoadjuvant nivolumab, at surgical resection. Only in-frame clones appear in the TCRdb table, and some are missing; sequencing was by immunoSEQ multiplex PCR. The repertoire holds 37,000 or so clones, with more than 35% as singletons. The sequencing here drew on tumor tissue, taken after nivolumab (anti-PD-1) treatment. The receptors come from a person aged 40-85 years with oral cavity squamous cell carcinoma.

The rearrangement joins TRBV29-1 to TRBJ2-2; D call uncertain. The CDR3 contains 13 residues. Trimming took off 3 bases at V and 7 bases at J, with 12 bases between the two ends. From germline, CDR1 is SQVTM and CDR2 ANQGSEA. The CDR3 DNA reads TGCAGCGTTGATCCCTCTTCAGGCGGGGAGCTGTTTTTT. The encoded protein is CSVDPSSGGELFF.

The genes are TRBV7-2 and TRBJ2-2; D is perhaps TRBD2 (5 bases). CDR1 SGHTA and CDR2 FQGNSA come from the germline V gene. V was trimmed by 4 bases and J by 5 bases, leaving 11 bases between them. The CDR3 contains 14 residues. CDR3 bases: TGTGCCAGCAGCTCTTGGGAGACAACCGGGGAGCTGTTTTTT. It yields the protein CASSSWETTGELFF.

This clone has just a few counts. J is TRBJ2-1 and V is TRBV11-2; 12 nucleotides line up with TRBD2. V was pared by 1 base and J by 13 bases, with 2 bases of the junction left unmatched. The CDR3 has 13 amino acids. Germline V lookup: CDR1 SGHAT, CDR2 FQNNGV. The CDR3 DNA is TGTGCCAGCAGCTTAGGGACTAGCGGGGTTCAGTTCTTC. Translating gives CASSLGTSGVQFF.